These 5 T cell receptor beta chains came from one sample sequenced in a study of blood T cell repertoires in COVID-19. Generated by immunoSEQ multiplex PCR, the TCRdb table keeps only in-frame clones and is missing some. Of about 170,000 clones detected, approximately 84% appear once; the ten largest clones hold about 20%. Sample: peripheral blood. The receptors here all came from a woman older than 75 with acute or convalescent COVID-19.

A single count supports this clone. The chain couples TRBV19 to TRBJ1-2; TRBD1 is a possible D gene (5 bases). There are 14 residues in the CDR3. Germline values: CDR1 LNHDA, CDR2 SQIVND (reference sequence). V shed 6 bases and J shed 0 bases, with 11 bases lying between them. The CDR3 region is CASRRGNTNYGYTF. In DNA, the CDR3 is TGTGCCAGTAGAAGGGGTAATACTAACTATGGCTACACCTTC.

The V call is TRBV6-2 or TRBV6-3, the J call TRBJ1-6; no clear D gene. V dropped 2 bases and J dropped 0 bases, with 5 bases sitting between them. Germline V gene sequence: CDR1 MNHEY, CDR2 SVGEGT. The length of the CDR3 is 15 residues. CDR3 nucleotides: TGTGCCAGCAGTTACGGGAGCTCCTATAATTCACCCCTCCACTTT. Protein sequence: CASSYGSSYNSPLHF.

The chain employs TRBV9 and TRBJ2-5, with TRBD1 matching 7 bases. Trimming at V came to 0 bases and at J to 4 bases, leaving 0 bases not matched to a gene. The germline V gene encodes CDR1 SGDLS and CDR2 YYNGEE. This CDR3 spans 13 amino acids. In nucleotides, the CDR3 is TGTGCCAGCAGCGTAGACAGGGGAGAGACCCAGTACTTC. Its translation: CASSVDRGETQYF.

CDR3 coding DNA: TGCGCCAGCAGCCAAGAGGGTAGCGGTTTATACAATGAGCAGTTCTTC. It codes for CASSQEGSGLYNEQFF. The chain links TRBV4-1 to TRBJ2-1; D possibly corresponds to TRBD2 (6 bases). With 0 bases removed from V and 4 bases from J, the gap between germline ends came to 13 bases. The germline gives CDR1 MGHRA, CDR2 YSYEKL. The CDR3 has 16 amino acids.

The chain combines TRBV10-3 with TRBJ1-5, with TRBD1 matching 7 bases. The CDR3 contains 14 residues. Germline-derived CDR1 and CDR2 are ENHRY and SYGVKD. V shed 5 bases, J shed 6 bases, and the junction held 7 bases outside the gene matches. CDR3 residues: CAISQRQGAQPQHF. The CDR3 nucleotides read TGTGCCATCAGTCAACGACAGGGCGCTCAGCCCCAGCATTTT.